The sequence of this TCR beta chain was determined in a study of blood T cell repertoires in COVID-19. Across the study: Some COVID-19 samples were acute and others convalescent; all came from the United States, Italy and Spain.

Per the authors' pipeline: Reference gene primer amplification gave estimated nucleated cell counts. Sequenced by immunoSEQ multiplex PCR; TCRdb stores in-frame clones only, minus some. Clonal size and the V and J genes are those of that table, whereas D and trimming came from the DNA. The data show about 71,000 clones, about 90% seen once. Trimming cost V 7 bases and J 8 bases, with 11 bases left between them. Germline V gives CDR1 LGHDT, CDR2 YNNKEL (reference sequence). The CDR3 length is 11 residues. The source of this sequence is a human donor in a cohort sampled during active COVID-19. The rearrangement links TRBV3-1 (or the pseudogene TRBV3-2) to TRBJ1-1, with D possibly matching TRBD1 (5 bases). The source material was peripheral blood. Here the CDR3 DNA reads TGTGCCAGCACGGGGGGGGGAGAAGCTTTCTTT. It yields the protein CASTGGGEAFF.